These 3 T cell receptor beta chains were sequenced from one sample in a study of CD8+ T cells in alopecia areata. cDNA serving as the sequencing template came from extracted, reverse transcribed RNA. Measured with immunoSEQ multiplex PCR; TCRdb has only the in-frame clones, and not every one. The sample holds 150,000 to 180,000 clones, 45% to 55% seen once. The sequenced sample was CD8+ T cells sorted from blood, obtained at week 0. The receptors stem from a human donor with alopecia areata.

The CDR3 is CASSLGPEAFF. DNA of the CDR3: TGTGCCAGCAGCTTAGGCCCCGAAGCTTTCTTT. This chain joins TRBV9 and TRBJ1-1; D is unclear. V lost 4 bases and J 8 bases, leaving 9 bases between the germline ends. Germline V lookup: CDR1 SGDLS, CDR2 YYNGEE. The CDR3 is made up of 11 amino acids.

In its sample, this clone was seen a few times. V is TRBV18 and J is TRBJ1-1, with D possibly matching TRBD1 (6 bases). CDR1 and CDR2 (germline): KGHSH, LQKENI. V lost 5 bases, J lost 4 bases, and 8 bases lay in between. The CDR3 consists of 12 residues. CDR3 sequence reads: CASSTGSTEAFF. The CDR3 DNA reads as TGTGCCAGCTCAACAGGGAGCACTGAAGCTTTCTTT. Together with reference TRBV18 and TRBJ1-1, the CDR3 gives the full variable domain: NAGVMQNPRHLVRRRGQEARLRCSPMKGHSHVYWYRQLPEEGLKFMVYLQKENIIDESGMPKERFSAEFPKEGPSILRIQQVVRGDSAAYFCASSTGSTEAFFGQGTRLTVV.

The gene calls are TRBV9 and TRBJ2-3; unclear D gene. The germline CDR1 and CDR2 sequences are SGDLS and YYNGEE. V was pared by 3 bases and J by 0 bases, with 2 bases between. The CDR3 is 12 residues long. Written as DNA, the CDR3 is TGTGCCAGCAGCGACAGCACAGATACGCAGTATTTT. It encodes CASSDSTDTQYF.